The clone carrying this T cell receptor (beta chain) has ten or more counts. The data stem from a study of T cells in Graves' hyperthyroidism and ophthalmopathy. Amplified TCR beta CDR3 regions derived from RNA transcripts. A first-round RT-PCR of the TCR CDR3 used the HTBI primer set. TCRdb reanalysed the multiplex PCR reads using MiXCR and keeps one entry per CDR3 protein. The sample carries fewer than 450,000 distinct CDR3 sequences, less than 20% recorded once. V gave up 5 bases and J gave up 4 bases; unmatched junction bases: 13. CDR1 is MDHEN and CDR2 is SYDVKM in the germline V gene. The CDR3 totals 16 residues.

The sequencing sample was made of blood. The gene calls are TRBV28 and TRBJ1-2; 7 nucleotides align to TRBD1. The receptor comes from a man between 18 and 35 years old with Graves' ophthalmopathy. CDR3 bases: TGTGCCAGCAGTACAATCTCGACAGGGACTCCCTATGGCTACACCTTC. This encodes CASSTISTGTPYGYTF.